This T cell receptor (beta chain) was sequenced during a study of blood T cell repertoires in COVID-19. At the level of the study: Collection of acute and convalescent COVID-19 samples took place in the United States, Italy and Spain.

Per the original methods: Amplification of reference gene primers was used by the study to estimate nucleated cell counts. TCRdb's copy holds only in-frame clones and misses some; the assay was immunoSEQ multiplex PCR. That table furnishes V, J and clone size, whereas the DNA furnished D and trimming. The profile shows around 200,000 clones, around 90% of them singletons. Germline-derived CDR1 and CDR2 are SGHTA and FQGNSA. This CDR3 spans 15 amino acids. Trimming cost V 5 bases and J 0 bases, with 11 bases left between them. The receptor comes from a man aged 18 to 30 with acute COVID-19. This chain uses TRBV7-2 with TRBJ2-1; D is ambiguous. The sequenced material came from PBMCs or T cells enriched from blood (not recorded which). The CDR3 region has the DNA TGTGCCAGCAGCCCCCCCTCCCTCTCCTACAATGAGCAGTTCTTC. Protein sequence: CASSPPSLSYNEQFF.